These 25 T cell receptor beta chains originate from one sample sequenced in a study of cytomegalovirus exposure and HLA in healthy donors. Profiled with immunoSEQ multiplex PCR; TCRdb holds only in-frame clones, not every one. The data contain about 330,000 clones, more than 80% of them seen just once; the ten biggest clones take up around 0.84%. The sample was PBMCs. The origin of the receptors is a woman under 30 in good health and CMV-seronegative.

The chain couples TRBV6-5 to TRBJ2-1; D gene unclear. CDR3 size: 13 residues. V was shortened by 0 bases and J by 10 bases, with 10 bases between the two germline ends. From germline, CDR1 is MNHEY and CDR2 SVGAGI. CDR3 residues: CASSYSAISEQFF. The CDR3, as DNA: TGTGCCAGCAGTTACTCGGCCATTTCAGAGCAGTTCTTC.

This clone was seen only a few times. The V and J genes are TRBV28 and TRBJ2-2; 8 positions match TRBD2. This CDR3 has 16 residues. Trimming took 5 bases from V and 5 from J; bases not matched to a gene: 10. The germline V gene has CDR1 MDHEN and CDR2 SYDVKM. The CDR3 sequence is CASSPPGGRSTGELFF. The CDR3 nucleotides read TGTGCCAGCAGTCCCCCCGGCGGGAGGAGTACCGGGGAGCTGTTTTTT.

V usage is TRBV25-1 and J usage is TRBJ2-7, with TRBD2 matching over 8 bases. V was clipped by 2 bases and J by 0 bases; unmatched bases: 6. Germline lookup yields CDR1 MGHDK and CDR2 SYGVNS. The CDR3 totals 16 residues. For the CDR3, the DNA is TGTGCCAGCAGTGAAGGTGTAGCGGGGTTCTCCTACGAGCAGTACTTC. Encoded protein: CASSEGVAGFSYEQYF.

The chain joins TRBV11-3 to TRBJ2-3; the D gene is possibly TRBD2 (7 bases). This CDR3 has 16 residues. Trimming cost V 8 bases and J 2 bases, with 20 bases left between them. CDR1 is SGHNT, CDR2 YENEEA, per germline. CDR3 sequence (DNA): TGTGCCAGCGTGATTGGGGGGGGCGAAATCACAGATACGCAGTATTTT. Its protein product is CASVIGGGEITDTQYF.

The table lists this clone with a count of one. The rearrangement joins TRBV27 to TRBJ2-6; 8 bases are shared with TRBD1. The CDR3 is 19 amino acids. CDR1 MNHEY and CDR2 SMNVEV come from the germline V gene (reference sequence). J gave up 3 bases and V 6 bases, and 16 bases lay outside the gene matches. In DNA, the CDR3 is TGTGCCAGCAGCCTAAGACCCAGGGGGCCCTTTCGTGGGGCCAACGTCCTGACTTTC. Translated: CASSLRPRGPFRGANVLTF.

V gene TRBV9 combines with J gene TRBJ2-2; D not certain. This CDR3 region has 16 residues. Germline V gene sequence: CDR1 SGDLS, CDR2 YYNGEE. With 2 bases removed from V and 4 bases from J, the gap between germline ends came to 15 bases. CDR3 DNA: TGTGCCAGCAGCGTTGGTCATATCTCTAGCACCGGGGAGCTGTTTTTT. Protein: CASSVGHISSTGELFF.

V usage is TRBV9 and J usage is TRBJ1-1; 10 nucleotides agree with TRBD1. Trimming took 2 bases from V and 1 from J; bases not matched to a gene: 2. From germline, CDR1 is SGDLS and CDR2 YYNGEE. This CDR3 has 15 residues. CDR3 DNA: TGTGCCAGCAGCGTCCGGGACAGGGGGAACACTGAAGCTTTCTTT. The encoded protein is CASSVRDRGNTEAFF.

The chain joins TRBV4-1 to TRBJ2-7; 9 bases align to TRBD2. Germline CDR1 reads MGHRA; CDR2 reads YSYEKL. The CDR3 has 16 amino acids. The J segment lost 3 bases and the V segment lost 2 bases, leaving 8 bases of the junction unmatched. The CDR3 sequence: CASSQNPSSGVYEQYF. CDR3 nucleotide sequence: TGCGCCAGCAGCCAAAACCCCTCTAGCGGGGTCTACGAGCAGTACTTC.

The chain employs TRBV10-3 and TRBJ2-3; 7 bases match TRBD2. The junction had 1 base not matched to a gene; V was cut back by 8 bases and J by 2 bases. The CDR3 spans 12 residues. Germline V gene data show CDR1 as ENHRY and CDR2 as SYGVKD. The CDR3 sequence is CAIGTTTDTQYF. The CDR3 DNA reads TGTGCCATCGGGACTACCACAGATACGCAGTATTTT.

The rearrangement joins TRBV4-3 to TRBJ1-1, with TRBD1 matching 7 bases. The germline gives CDR1 LGHNA, CDR2 YSLEER. After removal of 5 bases from V and 3 bases from J, the junction contained 12 bases not matched to a gene. This CDR3 is 16 amino acids long. CDR3 sequence: CASSSRQGVVDTEAFF. The CDR3 DNA sequence: TGCGCCAGCAGCTCGCGACAGGGTGTGGTCGACACTGAAGCTTTCTTT.

This clone was picked up one time. This chain uses TRBV29-1 with TRBJ2-6; TRBD2 aligns across 7 bases. This CDR3 is built from 15 residues. V shed 4 bases, J shed 3 bases, and the junction held 6 bases outside the gene matches. Per the germline V gene, CDR1 is SQVTM and CDR2 is ANQGSEA. The CDR3 sequence: CSVVGGSRGANVLTF. CDR3 nucleotides: TGCAGCGTTGTCGGCGGGAGCCGTGGGGCCAACGTCCTGACTTTC.

J is TRBJ2-1 and V is TRBV5-1; a weak D match, TRBD2 (6 bases). This CDR3 has 16 residues. Trimming removed 5 bases at V and 5 bases at J, with 20 bases between. Germline V CDR1 and CDR2: SGHRS, YFSETQ. The CDR3 loop reads CASSYTALATNNEQFF. CDR3 nucleotide sequence: TGCGCCAGCAGTTATACGGCCCTAGCGACGAACAATGAGCAGTTCTTC. Full variable domain (outside the CDR3, taken from reference TRBV5-1 and TRBJ2-1): KAGVTQTPRYLIKTRGQQVTLSCSPISGHRSVSWYQQTPGQGLQFLFEYFSETQRNKGNFPGRFSGRQFSNSRSEMNVSTLELGDSALYLCASSYTALATNNEQFFGPGTRLTVL.

The chain couples TRBV5-1 to TRBJ2-1, with 12 bases fitting TRBD2. Germline CDR1 and CDR2: SGHRS and YFSETQ. V shed 7 bases, J shed 9 bases, and the junction held 11 bases outside the gene matches. The CDR3 sequence is 15 residues long. The CDR3 DNA sequence: TGCGCCAGCTCCAGACTAGCGGGAGAGGTAGGTGAGCAGTTCTTC. This translates into CASSRLAGEVGEQFF.

Concerning this clone itself: The sample has other DNA sequences that encode this CDR3 too. This chain uses TRBV9 with TRBJ2-3, with D perhaps TRBD1 (5 bases). The CDR3 runs 13 residues. In germline, CDR1 is SGDLS, CDR2 YYNGEE. The V and J ends lost 4 bases and 4 bases respectively, with 10 bases between them. The CDR3 DNA follows: TGTGCCAGCAGCCTGGGGCTCGCAGATACGCAGTATTTT. Protein sequence: CASSLGLADTQYF.

This clone occurred once. This chain connects TRBV27 to TRBJ1-1, with a weak D call TRBD1 (5 bases). Germline-derived CDR1 and CDR2 are MNHEY and SMNVEV (reference sequence). The V gene lost 5 bases and the J gene lost 4 bases, with 17 bases spanning the gap. The CDR3 has 15 residues. CDR3 sequence: CASSPWAGRATEAFF. CDR3 nucleotides: TGTGCCAGCAGTCCTTGGGCAGGGAGGGCCACTGAAGCTTTCTTT.

This clone was counted between two and nine times. CDR3 sequence: CASSFTGTYNEQFF. In DNA, the CDR3 is TGTGCCAGCAGCTTTACCGGGACTTACAATGAGCAGTTCTTC. The rearrangement uses TRBV7-2 and TRBJ2-1; D may be TRBD2 (6 bases). The CDR3 is 14 residues long. V was trimmed by 3 bases and J by 4 bases, leaving 10 bases between them. Per germline, CDR1 SGHTA and CDR2 FQGNSA.

The chain has TRBV7-8 and TRBJ2-7, with 7 bases fitting TRBD2. Germline V CDR1 and CDR2: SGHVS, FQNEAQ. CDR3 length equals 12 residues. Germline trimming cut 3 bases from V and 6 bases from J; bases unmatched to any gene: 2. CDR3 nucleotide sequence: TGTGCCAGCAGCTTGAGCGGGGCCGAGCAGTACTTC. Protein sequence: CASSLSGAEQYF.

The chain has TRBV4-2 and TRBJ2-1, with TRBD2 matching over 12 bases. V gave up 0 bases and J gave up 4 bases; unmatched junction bases: 13. Germline V gene data show CDR1 as LGHNA and CDR2 as YNFKEQ. CDR3 length: 20 residues. The CDR3, as DNA: TGTGCCAGCAGCCAAGATATCTCCACTACTAGCGGGAGGACGTACAATGAGCAGTTCTTC. Translating it yields CASSQDISTTSGRTYNEQFF.

The CDR3 loop reads CASSFAPGEAFF. CDR3 nucleotide sequence: TGTGCCAGCAGTTTCGCCCCCGGTGAAGCTTTCTTT. The chain combines TRBV6-5 with TRBJ1-1; D ambiguous. CDR3 size: 12 residues. V was pared by 4 bases and J by 7 bases, with 10 bases between. Germline V CDR1 and CDR2: MNHEY, SVGAGI.

This clone was found once. V gene TRBV21-1 combines with J gene TRBJ2-7; the table gives TRBD1 as D, unverified against the DNA. TRBV21-1 represents a pseudogene. This CDR3 comprises 14 residues. DNA for the CDR3: TGTGCCAGCCGCAATTTTCCAGGGCAGCACGAGCAGTACTTC. Its translation: CASRNFPGQHEQYF.

Here the CDR3 reads CASSQDRGSGAGEQYF. In DNA form, the CDR3 reads TGTGCCAGCAGCCAAGATCGGGGGAGTGGGGCAGGCGAGCAGTACTTC. The chain links TRBV4-2 to TRBJ2-7, with TRBD2 as a possible D gene (6 bases). Trimming cost V 0 bases and J 6 bases, with 18 bases left between them. Germline V lookup: CDR1 LGHNA, CDR2 YNFKEQ. The CDR3 contains 16 residues.

The V and J genes are TRBV10-3 and TRBJ2-7; D gene unclear. V was shortened by 0 bases and J by 7 bases, with 4 bases between the two germline ends. Germline lookup yields CDR1 ENHRY and CDR2 SYGVKD. This CDR3 is built from 11 residues. The CDR3 loop reads CAISESVEQYF. In nucleotides, the CDR3 is TGTGCCATCAGTGAGTCCGTTGAGCAGTACTTC.

The chain links TRBV2 to TRBJ2-5; 11 bases fit TRBD2. The length of the CDR3 is 17 residues. The germline gives CDR1 SNHLY, CDR2 FYNNEI. Trimming at V came to 5 bases and at J to 1 base, leaving 9 bases not matched to a gene. CDR3 protein: CASSSLAGVPSQETQYF. The CDR3 nucleotides read TGTGCCAGCAGTTCACTAGCGGGAGTCCCCTCCCAAGAGACCCAGTACTTC.

This clone came up once. The gene calls are TRBV28 and TRBJ1-5; D is possibly TRBD1 (5 bases). Germline lookup yields CDR1 MDHEN and CDR2 SYDVKM. Trimming took 6 bases from V and 5 from J, leaving 14 bases between them. CDR3 length: 14 residues. The CDR3 loop reads CASSVGGTYQPQHF. The CDR3 nucleotides are TGTGCCAGCAGCGTCGGGGGAACTTATCAGCCCCAGCATTTT.

About this clone: This may arise from a read error, as a much more abundant clone is one base away. This chain uses TRBV9 with TRBJ1-1; no reliable D call. V lost 4 bases to trimming and J lost 0 bases, with 7 bases between them. The CDR3 spans 13 residues. Germline loops: CDR1 SGDLS, CDR2 YYNGEE. CDR3 in DNA: TGTGCCAGCAGCTCCCCAGTGAACACTGAAGCTTTCTTT. It specifies CASSSPVNTEAFF.